This T cell receptor beta chain was profiled in a study of CD8 T cells in ankylosing spondylitis. Study-level points and caveats: One TCR beta motif, made up of 7 or 8 highly homologous variants, appeared characteristic of ankylosing spondylitis blood. Clones tied to disease were said to be significantly enriched in matched ankylosing spondylitis synovial fluid. Peripheral blood held disease-linked clones only at relatively low frequency, and these were CD8+.

TCRdb recomputed calls from the 5' RACE reads with MiXCR, one row per CDR3 protein. The sample carries some 270,000 distinct CDR3 sequences, roughly a third recorded once. The CDR3 contains 14 residues. The germline CDR1 and CDR2 sequences are MNHNS and SASEGT. Trimming removed 6 bases at V and 6 bases at J, with 15 bases between. As concerns this clonotype: Its antigen is not known.

The receptor was isolated from a male donor with ankylosing spondylitis or in good health (not recorded which). V is TRBV6-1 and J is TRBJ1-5; D is unresolved. The sample was blood, either unsorted or a sorted T cell fraction (not recorded which). CDR3 coding DNA: TGTGCCAGCAGCCCCGCAGTAACGGGTCAGCCCCAGCATTTT. Protein: CASSPAVTGQPQHF.